The 28 T cell receptor beta chains in this list originate from one sample, sequenced in a study of CD8+ T cells in alopecia areata. The authors sorted CD4+ cells into CD25+CD127- cells for four to six patients. In each case, RNA was isolated and then reverse transcribed into cDNA as the sequencing template. Some clones are missing from TCRdb's copy, which holds only in-frame ones; the method was immunoSEQ multiplex PCR. The profile shows under 40,000 clones, approximately 54% of them singletons. Sequenced material: CD4+ Tregs sorted from blood. The receptor set was obtained from a human donor with alopecia areata.

The chain employs TRBV5-1 and TRBJ2-5; the D gene is possibly TRBD1 (6 bases). V lost 0 bases and J lost 1, with 10 bases in between. Germline lookup yields CDR1 SGHRS and CDR2 YFSETQ. The CDR3 totals 15 residues. CDR3 DNA: TGCGCCAGCAGCTTGGGGACAGCACCCCAAGAGACCCAGTACTTC. Amino acids: CASSLGTAPQETQYF.

The genes are TRBV2 and TRBJ1-5; tentatively, D is TRBD1 (5 bases). Germline V gene data show CDR1 as SNHLY and CDR2 as FYNNEI. CDR3 size: 13 residues. Trimming removed 3 bases from V and 6 bases from J, with 9 bases in between. The CDR3, as DNA: TGTGCCAGCAGTGATCAGGGAGGTCAGCCCCAGCATTTT. It codes for CASSDQGGQPQHF.

The chain employs TRBV2 and TRBJ1-4, with 10 bases matching TRBD1. Germline trimming cut 5 bases from V and 3 bases from J; bases unmatched to any gene: 3. The CDR3 has 15 residues. Germline CDR1 is SNHLY and CDR2 is FYNNEI. The CDR3 is CASSRQGAANEKLFF. The DNA of the CDR3 is TGTGCCAGCAGTAGACAGGGGGCGGCTAATGAAAAACTGTTTTTT.

The rearrangement joins TRBV7-8 to TRBJ2-1; D possibly corresponds to TRBD2 (7 bases). Germline assignment: CDR1 SGHVS and CDR2 FQNEAQ. Deletions cut 5 bases from V and 8 bases from J, with 19 bases between. The CDR3 sequence is 15 residues long. CDR3 nucleotides: TGTGCCAGCAGCAGGGGACAACTAGGGGGGGATGAGCAGTTCTTC. It is translated as CASSRGQLGGDEQFF. The entire variable domain, with the rest obtained from reference TRBV7-8 and TRBJ2-1, is as follows: GAGVSQSPRYKVAKRGQDVALRCDPISGHVSLFWYQQALGQGPEFLTYFQNEAQLDKSGLPSDRFFAERPEGSVSTLKIQRTQQEDSAVYLCASSRGQLGGDEQFFGPGTRLTVL.

The chain combines TRBV9 with TRBJ2-6; unclear D gene. V lost 0 bases and J 2 bases, leaving 9 bases between the germline ends. The CDR3 is 16 amino acids. Germline V gene sequence: CDR1 SGDLS, CDR2 YYNGEE. For the CDR3, the DNA is TGTGCCAGCAGCGTAGTGGCAGGCCCTGGGGCCAACGTCCTGACTTTC. This encodes CASSVVAGPGANVLTF.

The chain employs TRBV11-2 and TRBJ2-2; 9 positions agree with TRBD1. This CDR3 spans 15 amino acids. V gave up 1 base and J gave up 8 bases; unmatched junction bases: 5. The germline V gene has CDR1 SGHAT and CDR2 FQNNGV. The chain's CDR3 is CASSLALGQGGELFF. The CDR3 DNA sequence: TGTGCCAGCAGCTTAGCATTGGGACAGGGAGGGGAGCTGTTTTTT.

The chain uses TRBV18 and TRBJ1-6; perhaps TRBD1 as D (6 bases). The CDR3 totals 15 residues. CDR1 is KGHSH and CDR2 is LQKENI in the germline V gene. Trimming removed 1 base at V and 9 bases at J, with 13 bases between. The CDR3 sequence: CASSPRAGEGSPLHF. The CDR3 nucleotides read TGTGCCAGCTCACCACGGGCAGGGGAAGGTTCACCCCTCCACTTT. The whole variable domain, remainder taken from reference TRBV18 and TRBJ1-6, is NAGVMQNPRHLVRRRGQEARLRCSPMKGHSHVYWYRQLPEEGLKFMVYLQKENIIDESGMPKERFSAEFPKEGPSILRIQQVVRGDSAAYFCASSPRAGEGSPLHFGNGTRLTVT.

This sequence joins TRBV7-2 and TRBJ2-1; a weak D match, TRBD2 (7 bases). The V end was cut by 5 bases, the J end by 3 bases, with 11 bases between. The CDR3 loop spans 14 amino acids. Germline V lookup: CDR1 SGHTA, CDR2 FQGNSA. In DNA form, the CDR3 reads TGTGCCAGCAGCCCAGGGGACTACTACAATGAGCAGTTCTTC. This encodes CASSPGDYYNEQFF.

The chain employs TRBV2 and TRBJ2-7; D remains unclear. Per germline, CDR1 SNHLY and CDR2 FYNNEI. Trimming shortened V by 0 bases and J by 3 bases, and 9 bases separated the two germline ends. CDR3 length: 14 amino acids. This CDR3 reads CASSEAAPDYEQYF. DNA for the CDR3: TGTGCCAGCAGTGAAGCGGCCCCGGACTACGAGCAGTACTTC.

This clone was recorded a few times. V gene TRBV7-2 combines with J gene TRBJ2-1, with D possibly TRBD2 on 6 matching bases. Germline V gives CDR1 SGHTA, CDR2 FQGNSA. This CDR3 has 18 residues. The germline V and J ends were trimmed by 1 base and 2 bases, with 18 bases remaining between them. In DNA form, the CDR3 reads TGTGCCAGCAGCTTAGTGGTGGGGGGACTGGGCCCCTACAATGAGCAGTTCTTC. Translating gives CASSLVVGGLGPYNEQFF.

V is TRBV10-3 and J is TRBJ1-4, with 8 bases matching TRBD1. Per germline, CDR1 ENHRY and CDR2 SYGVKD. CDR3 length: 13 residues. The V segment lost 7 bases and the J segment 3 bases; nucleotides outside the gene matches: 1. Here the CDR3 DNA reads TGTGCCATCAAGGGACAGGCTAATGAAAAACTGTTTTTT. It yields the protein CAIKGQANEKLFF.

This clone was counted between two and nine times. The V and J genes are TRBV29-1 and TRBJ1-2; D unclear. Germline loops: CDR1 SQVTM, CDR2 ANQGSEA. CDR3 length: 13 residues. Trimming cost V 0 bases and J 5 bases, with 10 bases left between them. Written as DNA, the CDR3 is TGCAGCGTTGAAGATAAGTGGGGTTATGGCTACACCTTC. This encodes CSVEDKWGYGYTF.

The V call is TRBV5-1, the J call TRBJ2-1; 9 nucleotides agree with TRBD2. The CDR3 totals 13 residues. V lost 2 bases and J lost 10; bases outside the gene matches: 4. Germline CDR1 is SGHRS and CDR2 is YFSETQ. In DNA form, the CDR3 reads TGCGCCAGCAGCTTTGGACTAGCGTCAGAGCAGTTCTTC. Its translation is CASSFGLASEQFF.

This clone has a handful of counts. The J gene is TRBJ2-7, the V gene TRBV19; 13 nucleotides align to TRBD2. Per the germline V gene, CDR1 is LNHDA and CDR2 is SQIVND (reference sequence). V dropped 8 bases and J dropped 5; count of bases not matched to a gene: 3. The CDR3 loop spans 13 amino acids. Here the CDR3 reads CASSGTSGNEQYF. In DNA, the CDR3 is TGTGCCAGTTCCGGGACTAGCGGGAACGAGCAGTACTTC.

The CDR3: CASSSAGTGDTQYF. In DNA, the CDR3 is TGTGCCAGCAGCAGCGCAGGCACGGGGGATACGCAGTATTTT. The V gene is TRBV7-2, the J gene TRBJ2-3, with D perhaps TRBD2 (5 bases). The CDR3 totals 14 residues. V was cut by 5 bases and J by 6 bases, with 15 bases left in between. Germline CDR1 and CDR2: SGHTA and FQGNSA. Drawing the rest from reference TRBV7-2 and TRBJ2-3, the complete variable domain is GAGVSQSPSNKVTEKGKDVELRCDPISGHTALYWYRQSLGQGLEFLIYFQGNSAPDKSGLPSDRFSAERTGGSVSTLTIQRTQQEDSAVYLCASSSAGTGDTQYFGPGTRLTVL.

The rearrangement uses TRBV7-8 and TRBJ2-6; D not certain. Germline V gene sequence: CDR1 SGHVS, CDR2 FQNEAQ. There are 17 residues in the CDR3. V lost 2 bases and J 0 bases, leaving 11 bases between the germline ends. CDR3 residues: CASSLYRSPSGANVLTF. The CDR3 DNA reads as TGTGCCAGCAGCTTATACCGGTCTCCCTCTGGGGCCAACGTCCTGACTTTC.

V gene TRBV2 combines with J gene TRBJ2-3, with D possibly matching TRBD1 (6 bases). Germline V gene sequence: CDR1 SNHLY, CDR2 FYNNEI. There are 13 residues in the CDR3. V lost 7 bases and J lost 0, with 8 bases in between. The CDR3 DNA reads TGTGCCAGCAAAGGACAGAGCACAGATACGCAGTATTTT. Encoded protein: CASKGQSTDTQYF. The whole variable domain, remainder taken from reference TRBV2 and TRBJ2-3, is EPEVTQTPSHQVTQMGQEVILRCVPISNHLYFYWYRQILGQKVEFLVSFYNNEISEKSEIFDDQFSVERPDGSNFTLKIRSTKLEDSAMYFCASKGQSTDTQYFGPGTRLTVL.

This chain links TRBV5-1 with TRBJ1-1; D may be TRBD1 (6 bases). The V and J ends lost 5 bases and 5 bases respectively, with 16 bases between them. The CDR3 loop spans 14 amino acids. CDR1 and CDR2 (germline): SGHRS, YFSETQ. The CDR3 DNA follows: TGCGCCAGCAGAATAGGGGGGTTTGGGACTGAAGCTTTCTTT. It specifies CASRIGGFGTEAFF.

This clone was seen only a few times. The CDR3 bases are TGCAGTGTTGGGGGGCAGGATACGCAGTATTTT. Its translation: CSVGGQDTQYF. This chain uses TRBV20-1 with TRBJ2-3; D assignment may be TRBD1 or TRBD2 (6 bases each). Trimming stripped 7 bases from V and 6 bases from J, with 11 bases between. This CDR3 comprises 11 residues. Germline assignment: CDR1 DFQATT and CDR2 SNEGSKA (reference sequence).

The genes are TRBV6-1 and TRBJ2-5, with a weak D call TRBD1 (5 bases). The CDR3 extends over 15 amino acids. Germline CDR1 MNHNS, CDR2 SASEGT. V lost 0 bases to trimming and J lost 2 bases, with 10 bases between them. The CDR3: CASSEAQGSQETQYF. The CDR3, as DNA: TGTGCCAGCAGTGAAGCGCAGGGCTCACAAGAGACCCAGTACTTC.

In this sample, this clone turned up a few times. The chain has TRBV7-2 and TRBJ1-3; no clear D gene. V lost 5 bases, J lost 0 bases, and 8 bases lay in between. CDR3 size: 14 residues. CDR1 SGHTA and CDR2 FQGNSA come from the germline V gene. CDR3 region: CASSPRASGNTIYF. The DNA of the CDR3 is TGTGCCAGCAGCCCTCGTGCCTCTGGAAACACCATATATTTT.

The genes are TRBV29-1 and TRBJ2-1; no firm D call. This CDR3 contains 15 residues. V was pared by 3 bases and J by 0 bases, with 12 bases between. Germline CDR1 SQVTM, CDR2 ANQGSEA. In DNA form, the CDR3 reads TGCAGCGTTGAGTCGGCCTGGGGCTCCTACAATGAGCAGTTCTTC. Amino acids: CSVESAWGSYNEQFF.

The chain has TRBV7-2 and TRBJ2-3; 11 positions match TRBD2. CDR3 length: 15 residues. Germline V lookup: CDR1 SGHTA, CDR2 FQGNSA. V lost 3 bases, J lost 5 bases, and 4 bases stayed unmatched. The DNA for the CDR3 is TGTGCCAGCAGCTTGTATAGCGGGAGGGGAGATACGCAGTATTTT. It yields the protein CASSLYSGRGDTQYF.

Judged by abundance, this clone is medium-sized. The chain links TRBV18 to TRBJ1-1, with D maybe TRBD1 (6 bases). Germline loops: CDR1 KGHSH, CDR2 LQKENI. The CDR3 contains 13 residues. Trimming took off 1 base at V and 3 bases at J, with 6 bases between the two ends. This CDR3 reads CASSPQGDTEAFF. CDR3 DNA sequence: TGTGCCAGCTCACCACAGGGGGACACTGAAGCTTTCTTT.

The chain uses TRBV7-9 and TRBJ2-5; D not resolved. This CDR3 has 12 residues. Trimming took off 4 bases at V and 4 bases at J, with 7 bases between the two ends. The germline V gene encodes CDR1 SEHNR and CDR2 FQNEAQ (reference sequence). The CDR3, as DNA: TGTGCCAGCAGCTATAGGAGAGAGACCCAGTACTTC. Its translation is CASSYRRETQYF.

This chain's CDR3 is CASSPRTGNTGELFF. CDR3 in DNA: TGTGCCAGCAGCCCCCGGACTGGAAACACCGGGGAGCTGTTTTTT. This chain joins TRBV7-2 and TRBJ2-2; D is perhaps TRBD2 (5 bases). Germline loops: CDR1 SGHTA, CDR2 FQGNSA. The CDR3 length is 15 residues. The germline V and J ends were trimmed by 5 bases and 2 bases, with 12 bases remaining between them.

The V gene is TRBV18, the J gene TRBJ2-7; 7 positions match TRBD1. V lost 2 bases and J lost 0; bases outside the gene matches: 7. CDR1 and CDR2 (germline): KGHSH, LQKENI. The CDR3 runs to 16 residues. The CDR3 reads CASSPSETGRSYEQYF. For the CDR3, the DNA is TGTGCCAGCTCACCATCCGAGACAGGGCGCTCCTACGAGCAGTACTTC.

The chain couples TRBV28 to TRBJ1-1; D remains ambiguous. V lost 4 bases to trimming and J lost 2 bases, with 8 bases between them. From germline, CDR1 is MDHEN and CDR2 SYDVKM. This CDR3 contains 13 residues. CDR3 amino acids: CASSWHLNTEAFF. The CDR3 region has the DNA TGTGCCAGCAGTTGGCACCTAAACACTGAAGCTTTCTTT.